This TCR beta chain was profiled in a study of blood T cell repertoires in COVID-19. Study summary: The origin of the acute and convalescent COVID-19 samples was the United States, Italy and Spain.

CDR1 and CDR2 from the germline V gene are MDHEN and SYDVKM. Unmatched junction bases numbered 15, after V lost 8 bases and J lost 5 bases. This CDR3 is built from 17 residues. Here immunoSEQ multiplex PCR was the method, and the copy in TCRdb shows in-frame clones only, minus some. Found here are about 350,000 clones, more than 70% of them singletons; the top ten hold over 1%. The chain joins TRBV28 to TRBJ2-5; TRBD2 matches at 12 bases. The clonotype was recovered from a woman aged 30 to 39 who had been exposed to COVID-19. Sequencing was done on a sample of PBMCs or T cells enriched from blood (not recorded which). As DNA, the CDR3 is TGTGCCAGCGTAAGTGTGGCTAGCGGGAGGGCCGAGGAGACCCAGTACTTC. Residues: CASVSVASGRAEETQYF.